This TCR beta chain emerged from a study of Ad26.COV2.S vaccination and SARS-CoV-2 variants. General study points: Substantial response breadth was reportedly seen for spike-specific CD8+ and CD4+ T cells after vaccination. Vaccine recipients and placebo recipients showed similar non-spike TCR breadth. Those who received the vaccine showed greater spike-specific TCR breadth than those given placebo. Total T cell responses were possibly underestimated by TCR breadth and depth analyses.

Notes on this clone: Its antigen is currently unknown.

Germline V gene lookup returns CDR1 SGHNT and CDR2 YYREEE (reference sequence). The CDR3 covers 15 residues. V dropped 2 bases and J dropped 4; count of bases not matched to a gene: 5. Assay: immunoSEQ multiplex PCR; the TCRdb copy retains only in-frame clones and omits some. The sample holds more than 150,000 clones; around nine tenths are singletons and the top ten take 5.5% to 6%. The rearrangement uses TRBV5-4 and TRBJ1-2, with TRBD1 identical over 10 bases. The input for sequencing was peripheral blood, taken after recovery from COVID-19. The sequence was obtained from a human donor who had recovered from COVID-19. The DNA for the CDR3 is TGTGCCAGCAGCTTTGACAGGGGGCAAGCCTATGGCTACACCTTC. As protein: CASSFDRGQAYGYTF.